These 14 T cell receptor beta chains originate from one sample sequenced in a study of tumor and adjacent non-tumor tissue in lung cancer. TCRbeta libraries were built with three rounds of nested PCR, modified from ARM-PCR. TCRdb used MiXCR to reprocess the multiplex PCR reads, holding one entry per CDR3 protein. The data hold 75,000 to 95,000 distinct CDR3 sequences, with roughly three quarters observed a single time. The template was RNA from unsorted bulk tissue. This non-tumor lung sample came from over 3 cm beyond the tumor edge. The sample consisted of distant non-tumor lung tissue. Source of these receptors: a woman between 50 and 59 years old with non-small cell lung cancer.

A note on this clonotype: A much larger clone is a single base away; this may be a read error. The CDR3 does not end in the conserved phenylalanine or tryptophan, so this is likely a read error. J is TRBJ1-1 and V is TRBV5-1; TRBD1 aligns across 8 bases. This CDR3 contains 14 residues. CDR1 and CDR2 from the germline V gene are SGHRS and YFSETQ. V gave up 0 bases and J gave up 4 bases; unmatched junction bases: 2. The DNA of the CDR3 is TGCGCCAGCAGCTTGGGCAGGGGGCCCACTGAAGCTTTCCGT. This encodes CASSLGRGPTEAFR.

Comments on this clonotype: Given the absence of the conserved phenylalanine or tryptophan at the CDR3 end, a read error is likely. The CDR3 is CASSSILAAQEAQYL. The DNA of the CDR3 is TGTGCCAGCAGCTCAATACTAGCGGCACAAGAGGCCCAGTACCTC. The V gene is TRBV7-9, the J gene TRBJ2-5; 8 bases fit TRBD2. Germline V lookup: CDR1 SEHNR, CDR2 FQNEAQ (reference sequence). The CDR3 totals 15 residues.

A note on this clonotype: Sequence at one end of the junction differs from germline and may be a read error. The V gene is TRBV4-1, the J gene TRBJ2-7, with 10 positions matching TRBD2. The CDR3 consists of 16 residues. CDR1 and CDR2 from the germline V gene are MGHRA and YSYEKL. The CDR3, as DNA: TGCGTCAGCAGTCATCAAGGACTAGCGGTCTCCTACGAGCAGTACTTC. Protein sequence: CVSSHQGLAVSYEQYF.

The chain joins TRBV6-1 to TRBJ2-5; 8 bases fit TRBD2. The CDR3 is 14 residues long. With 1 base clipped from V and 8 bases from J, the junction kept 6 bases outside the gene matches. Germline V gene data show CDR1 as MNHNS and CDR2 as SASEGT. Written as DNA, the CDR3 is TGTGCCAGCAGTGAAGTAGCGGGATGGGAAACCCAGTACTTC. This translates into CASSEVAGWETQYF.

In the case of this clonotype: At one end the junction does not follow the germline gene, possibly because of a read error. The genes are TRBV11-2 and TRBJ1-1; unclear D gene. The germline gives CDR1 SGHAT, CDR2 FQNNGV. The CDR3 is 15 residues long. CDR3: CASSLEPWAKTEVFF. The CDR3 DNA follows: TGTGCCAGCAGCTTAGAGCCGTGGGCGAAGACTGAAGTTTTCTTT.

In regard to this clonotype: In this CDR3 the conserved last residue, phenylalanine or tryptophan, is missing, so a read error is likely. The J gene is TRBJ2-3, the V gene TRBV20-1; 7 positions agree with TRBD2. From germline, CDR1 is DFQATT and CDR2 SNEGSKA (reference sequence). Trimming at V came to 4 bases and at J to 2 bases, leaving 9 bases not matched to a gene. The CDR3 consists of 15 residues. DNA of the CDR3: TGCAGTGCTATTACCAGCGGGACTTCCACAGATACGCAGTATTCT. Amino acids: CSAITSGTSTDTQYS.

As to this clonotype: The junction departs from germline at one end; a sequencing error may be responsible. This chain links TRBV2 with TRBJ2-1; no firm D call. This CDR3 is 11 amino acids long. CDR1 and CDR2 (germline): SNHLY, FYNNEI. The CDR3 region has the DNA TGTGCCAGCAACCAATCGGATGAACAGTTCTTC. Translating it yields CASNQSDEQFF.

The V gene is TRBV4-1, the J gene TRBJ2-7, with 9 bases identical to TRBD2. Germline CDR1 and CDR2: MGHRA and YSYEKL. V gave up 11 bases and J gave up 2 bases; unmatched junction bases: 19. The CDR3 sequence is 17 residues long. CDR3 in DNA: TGCGCCTGCGGCGGGCTAGCGGGATGGGAAAGGACCTACGAGCAGTACTTC. As protein: CACGGLAGWERTYEQYF.

As to this clonotype: Germline and junction disagree at one end, which may indicate a read error. The chain joins TRBV12-3 or TRBV12-4 to TRBJ1-2; D may be TRBD1 (5 bases). The CDR3 is 13 amino acids. The CDR3 is CASSPGRDYGCTF. The DNA for the CDR3 is TGTGCCAGCAGTCCCGGACGGGACTATGGCTGCACCTTC.

The chain has TRBV6-5 and TRBJ2-7; D might be TRBD1 (6 bases). CDR1 MNHEY and CDR2 SVGAGI come from the germline V gene. V dropped 5 bases and J dropped 13 bases, with 27 bases sitting between them. CDR3 length equals 15 residues. This chain's CDR3 is CASSKPGTPPYEHYF. The CDR3 nucleotides are TGTGCCAGCAGTAAGCCCGGGACACCACCCTACGAACATTACTTC.

A few counts support this clonotype. This could be a read error, since a much larger clone is one nucleotide away. The chain couples TRBV30 to TRBJ2-1; tentatively, D is TRBD2 (6 bases). The CDR3 has 15 residues. The germline V gene encodes CDR1 GTSNPN and CDR2 SVGIG (reference sequence). CDR3 DNA sequence: TGTGCCTGGTCCCAGGCGGGGAGCTCCTACAATGTGCAGTTCTTC. This encodes CAWSQAGSSYNVQFF.

In this sample, this clonotype turned up many times. The V call is TRBV7-6, the J call TRBJ1-1, with D possibly being TRBD1 (5 bases). There are 14 residues in the CDR3. Deletions cut 5 bases from V and 4 bases from J, with 14 bases between. Germline V gene data show CDR1 as SGHVS and CDR2 as FNYEAQ. The CDR3 loop is CASSPQLGATEAFF. The CDR3 bases are TGTGCCAGCAGCCCCCAGCTAGGGGCCACTGAAGCTTTCTTT.

Note on this clonotype: A read error may produce the germline difference seen at one junction end. This chain connects TRBV6-1 to TRBJ1-2; D is uncertain. Germline lookup yields CDR1 MNHNS and CDR2 SASEGT. This CDR3 contains 13 residues. As DNA, the CDR3 is TGTGCCAGCCGAGGTGTCAGCGGCTATGGCTACATCTTC. Translation: CASRGVSGYGYIF.

Worth noting for this clonotype: One junction end does not reproduce the germline sequence, and a read error may be involved. This chain links TRBV4-2 with TRBJ2-7; unclear D gene. The CDR3 is made up of 16 amino acids. Looked up from germline, CDR1 is LGHNA and CDR2 is YNFKEQ. This CDR3 reads CVRSQAVEAVPYEHYF. For the CDR3, the DNA is TGTGTCAGGAGCCAAGCAGTAGAGGCGGTCCCCTACGAGCACTACTTC.